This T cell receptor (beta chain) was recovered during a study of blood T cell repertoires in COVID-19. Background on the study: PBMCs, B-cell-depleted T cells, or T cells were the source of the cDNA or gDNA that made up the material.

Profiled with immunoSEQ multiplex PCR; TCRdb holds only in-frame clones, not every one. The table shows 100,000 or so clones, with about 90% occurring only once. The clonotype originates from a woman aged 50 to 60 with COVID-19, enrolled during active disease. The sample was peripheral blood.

CDR3 coding DNA: TGTGCCAGCTCACCCCAGGGGAGTAGCGGGGGCACAGATACGCAGTATTTT. It is translated as CASSPQGSSGGTDTQYF. The chain links TRBV18 to TRBJ2-3, with 8 bases matching TRBD2. V was pared by 3 bases and J by 1 base, with 9 bases of the junction left unmatched. Germline V lookup: CDR1 KGHSH, CDR2 LQKENI. CDR3 length equals 17 residues.